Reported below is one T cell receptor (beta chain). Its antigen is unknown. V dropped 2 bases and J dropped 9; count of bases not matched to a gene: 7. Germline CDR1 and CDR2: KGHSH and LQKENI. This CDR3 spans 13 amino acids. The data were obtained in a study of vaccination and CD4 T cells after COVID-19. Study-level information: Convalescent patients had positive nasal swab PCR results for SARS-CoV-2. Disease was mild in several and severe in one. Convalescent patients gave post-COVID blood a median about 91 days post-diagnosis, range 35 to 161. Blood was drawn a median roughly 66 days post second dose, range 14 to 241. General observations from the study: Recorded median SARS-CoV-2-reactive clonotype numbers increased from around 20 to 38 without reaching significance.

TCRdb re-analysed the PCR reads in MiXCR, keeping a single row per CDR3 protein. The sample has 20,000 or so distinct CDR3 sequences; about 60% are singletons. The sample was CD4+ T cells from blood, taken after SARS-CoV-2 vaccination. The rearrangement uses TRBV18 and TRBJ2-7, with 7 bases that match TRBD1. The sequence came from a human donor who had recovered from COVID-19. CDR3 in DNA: TGTGCCAGCTCACCAAATAGGGACAGCGGGCAGTACTTC. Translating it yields CASSPNRDSGQYF.